The clone carrying this T cell receptor beta chain appeared a single time. This sample is drawn from a study of patients and donors after allogeneic stem cell transplantation. The CDR3 length is 17 residues. J lost 0 bases, V lost 4 bases, and 11 bases had no gene match. Germline-derived CDR1 and CDR2 are SQVTM and ANQGSEA. TCRdb re-analysed the RT-PCR reads in MiXCR, keeping a single row per CDR3 protein. The sample yields 150,000 to 250,000 distinct CDR3 sequences, 41% seen once. Sequenced material: blood, either unsorted or a sorted T cell fraction (not recorded which). The origin of this receptor is a human donor who was either an allogeneic HSCT recipient or a stem cell or donor lymphocyte infusion donor (not recorded which). It is not recorded whose cells these are; they may come from a transplant donor. The J gene is TRBJ2-2, the V gene TRBV29-1; TRBD2 matches 7 bases. CDR3 protein: CSVVGADSGSNTGELFF. The CDR3 nucleotides are TGCAGCGTTGTTGGGGCAGATAGCGGGTCGAACACCGGGGAGCTGTTTTTT.